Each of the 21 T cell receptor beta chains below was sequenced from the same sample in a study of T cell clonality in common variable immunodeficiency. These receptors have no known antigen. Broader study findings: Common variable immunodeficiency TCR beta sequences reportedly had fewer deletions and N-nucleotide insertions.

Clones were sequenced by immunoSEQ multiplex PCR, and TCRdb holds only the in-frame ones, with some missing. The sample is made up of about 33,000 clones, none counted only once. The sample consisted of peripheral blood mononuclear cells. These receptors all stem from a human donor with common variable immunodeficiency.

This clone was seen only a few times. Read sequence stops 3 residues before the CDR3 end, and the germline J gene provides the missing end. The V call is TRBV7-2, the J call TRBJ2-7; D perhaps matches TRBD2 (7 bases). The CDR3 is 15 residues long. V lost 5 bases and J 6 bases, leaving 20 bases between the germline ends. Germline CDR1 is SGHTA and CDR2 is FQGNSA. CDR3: CASSVGGGTGSEQYF. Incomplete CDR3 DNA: TGTGCCAGCAGCGTAGGGGGGGGAACAGGTAGCGAG. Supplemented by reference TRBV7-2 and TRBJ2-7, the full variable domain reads GAGVSQSPSNKVTEKGKDVELRCDPISGHTALYWYRQSLGQGLEFLIYFQGNSAPDKSGLPSDRFSAERTGGSVSTLTIQRTQQEDSAVYLCASSVGGGTGSEQYFGPGTRLTVT.

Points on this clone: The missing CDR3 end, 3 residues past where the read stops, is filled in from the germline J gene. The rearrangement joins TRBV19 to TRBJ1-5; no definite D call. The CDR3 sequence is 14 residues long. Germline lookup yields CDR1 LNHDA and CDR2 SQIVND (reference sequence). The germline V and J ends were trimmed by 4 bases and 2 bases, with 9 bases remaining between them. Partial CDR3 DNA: TGTGCCAGTAGTACGAAGGGTGGCAATCAGCCC. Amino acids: CASSTKGGNQP. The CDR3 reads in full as CASSTKGGNQPQHF.

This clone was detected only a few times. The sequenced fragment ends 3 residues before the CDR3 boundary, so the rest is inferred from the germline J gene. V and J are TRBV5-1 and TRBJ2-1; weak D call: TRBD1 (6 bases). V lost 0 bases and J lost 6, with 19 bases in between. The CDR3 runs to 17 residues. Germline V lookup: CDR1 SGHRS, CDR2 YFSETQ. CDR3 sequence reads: CASSLAGRTGIVNEQFF. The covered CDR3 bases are TGCGCCAGCAGCTTGGCCGGCAGAACAGGGATAGTCAATGAG.

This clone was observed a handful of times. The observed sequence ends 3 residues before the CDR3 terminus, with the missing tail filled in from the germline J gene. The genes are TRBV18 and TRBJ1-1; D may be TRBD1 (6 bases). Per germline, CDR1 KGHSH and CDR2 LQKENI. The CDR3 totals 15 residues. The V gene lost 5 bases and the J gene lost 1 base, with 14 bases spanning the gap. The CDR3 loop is CASSSGGGGNTEAFF. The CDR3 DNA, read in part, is TGTGCCAGCTCAAGTGGGGGCGGCGGGAACACTGAA.

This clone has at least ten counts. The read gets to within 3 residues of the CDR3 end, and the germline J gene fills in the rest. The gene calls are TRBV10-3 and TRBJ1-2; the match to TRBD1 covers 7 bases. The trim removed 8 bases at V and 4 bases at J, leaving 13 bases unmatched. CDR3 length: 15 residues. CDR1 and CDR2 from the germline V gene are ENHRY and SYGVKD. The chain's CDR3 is CAIDDIQGGGYGYTF. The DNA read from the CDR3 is TGTGCCATCGACGATATCCAGGGGGGCGGCTATGGC.

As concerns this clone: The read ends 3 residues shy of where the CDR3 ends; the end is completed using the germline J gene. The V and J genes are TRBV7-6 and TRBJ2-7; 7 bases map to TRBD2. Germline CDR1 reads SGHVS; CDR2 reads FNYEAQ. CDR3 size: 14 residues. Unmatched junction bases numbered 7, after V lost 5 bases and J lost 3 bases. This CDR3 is CASSLGAGDYEQYF. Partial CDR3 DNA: TGTGCCAGCAGCCTAGGGGCGGGGGACTACGAG.

The sequenced part of the CDR3 DNA is TGCAGTGCTAGGTGGGGGGCGGGGGGATCCTACGAG. Translated: CSARWGAGGSYE. The entire CDR3 sequence reads CSARWGAGGSYEQYF. This chain links TRBV20-1 with TRBJ2-7, with TRBD2 matching 8 bases. The read terminates 3 residues ahead of where the CDR3 ends, so the germline J gene completes it. The junction had 8 bases not matched to a gene; V was cut back by 3 bases and J by 1 base. The germline V gene encodes CDR1 DFQATT and CDR2 SNEGSKA (reference sequence). The CDR3 contains 15 residues.

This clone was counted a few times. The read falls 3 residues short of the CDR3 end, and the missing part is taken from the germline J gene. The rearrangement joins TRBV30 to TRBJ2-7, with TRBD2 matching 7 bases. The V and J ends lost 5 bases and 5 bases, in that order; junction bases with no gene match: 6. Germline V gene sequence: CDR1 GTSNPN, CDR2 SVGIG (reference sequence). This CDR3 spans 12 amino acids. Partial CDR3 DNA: TGTGCCTGGGCGGGGGAGGAGGACGAG. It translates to CAWAGEEDE. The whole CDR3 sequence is CAWAGEEDEQYF.

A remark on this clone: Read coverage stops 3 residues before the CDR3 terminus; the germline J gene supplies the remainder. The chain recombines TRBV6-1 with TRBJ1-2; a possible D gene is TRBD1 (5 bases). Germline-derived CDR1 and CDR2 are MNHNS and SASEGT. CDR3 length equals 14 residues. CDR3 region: CASSVSQAGQGYTF. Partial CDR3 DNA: TGTGCCAGCAGTGTGAGTCAGGCAGGGCAGGGC.

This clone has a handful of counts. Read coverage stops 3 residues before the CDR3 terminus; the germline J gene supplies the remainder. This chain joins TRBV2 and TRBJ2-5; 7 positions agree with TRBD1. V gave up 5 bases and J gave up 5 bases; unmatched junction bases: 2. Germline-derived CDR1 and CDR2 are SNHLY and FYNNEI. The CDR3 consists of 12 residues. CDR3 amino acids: CASSPGQETQYF. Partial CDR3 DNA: TGTGCCAGCAGTCCGGGACAGGAGACC.

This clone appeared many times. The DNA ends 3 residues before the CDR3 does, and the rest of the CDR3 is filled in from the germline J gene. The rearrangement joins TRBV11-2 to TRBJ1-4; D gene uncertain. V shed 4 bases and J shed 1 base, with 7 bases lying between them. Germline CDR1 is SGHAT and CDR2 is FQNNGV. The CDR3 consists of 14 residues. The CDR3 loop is CASSSTGTNEKLFF. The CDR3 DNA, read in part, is TGTGCCAGCAGCTCGACGGGAACTAATGAAAAA.

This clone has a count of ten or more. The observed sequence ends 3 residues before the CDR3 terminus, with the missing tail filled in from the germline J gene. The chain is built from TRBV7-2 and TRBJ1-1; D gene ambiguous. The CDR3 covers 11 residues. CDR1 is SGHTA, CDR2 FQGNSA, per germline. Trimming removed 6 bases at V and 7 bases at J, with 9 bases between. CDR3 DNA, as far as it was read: TGTGCCAGCAGTCTACCCCTTGAA. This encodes CASSLPLE. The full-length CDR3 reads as CASSLPLEAFF.

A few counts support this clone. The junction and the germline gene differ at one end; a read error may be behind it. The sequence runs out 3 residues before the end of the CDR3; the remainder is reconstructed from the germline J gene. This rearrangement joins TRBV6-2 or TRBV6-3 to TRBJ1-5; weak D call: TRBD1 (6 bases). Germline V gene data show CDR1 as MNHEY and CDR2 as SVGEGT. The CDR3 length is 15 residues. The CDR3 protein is CVSSQVGAYNQPQHF. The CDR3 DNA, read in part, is TGTGTCAGCAGCCAAGTGGGGGCCTACAATCAGCCC.

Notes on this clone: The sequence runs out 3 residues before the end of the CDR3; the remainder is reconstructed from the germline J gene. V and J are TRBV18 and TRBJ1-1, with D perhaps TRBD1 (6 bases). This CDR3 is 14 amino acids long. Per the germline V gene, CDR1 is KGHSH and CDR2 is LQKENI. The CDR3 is CASSPATGSIRAFF. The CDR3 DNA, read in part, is TGTGCCAGCTCACCAGCGACAGGTTCGATTCGA.

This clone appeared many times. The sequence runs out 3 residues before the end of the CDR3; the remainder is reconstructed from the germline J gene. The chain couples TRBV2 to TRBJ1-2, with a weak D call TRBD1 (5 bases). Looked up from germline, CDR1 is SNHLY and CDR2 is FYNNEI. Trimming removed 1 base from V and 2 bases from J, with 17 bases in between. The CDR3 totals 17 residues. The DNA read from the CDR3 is TGTGCCAGCAGTGAAGGGGGCGGAGGCCTCGGGAACTATGGC. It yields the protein CASSEGGGGLGNYG. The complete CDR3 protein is CASSEGGGGLGNYGYTF.

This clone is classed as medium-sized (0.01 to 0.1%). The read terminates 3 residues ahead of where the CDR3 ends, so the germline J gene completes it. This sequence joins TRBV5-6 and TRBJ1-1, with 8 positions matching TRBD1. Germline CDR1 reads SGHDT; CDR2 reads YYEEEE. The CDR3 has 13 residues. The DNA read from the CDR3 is TGTGCCAGCAGCTTACAACCAGGGGGCGGC. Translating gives CASSLQPGGG. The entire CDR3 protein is CASSLQPGGGAFF.

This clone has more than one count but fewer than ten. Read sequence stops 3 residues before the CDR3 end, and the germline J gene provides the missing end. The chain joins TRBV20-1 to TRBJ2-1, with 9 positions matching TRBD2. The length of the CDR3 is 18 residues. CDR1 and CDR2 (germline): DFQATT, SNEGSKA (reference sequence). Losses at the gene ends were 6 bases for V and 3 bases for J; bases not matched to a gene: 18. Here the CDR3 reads CSALPGKAGGGFYNEQFF. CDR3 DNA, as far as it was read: TGCAGTGCCCTGCCCGGAAAAGCGGGGGGAGGTTTCTACAATGAG.

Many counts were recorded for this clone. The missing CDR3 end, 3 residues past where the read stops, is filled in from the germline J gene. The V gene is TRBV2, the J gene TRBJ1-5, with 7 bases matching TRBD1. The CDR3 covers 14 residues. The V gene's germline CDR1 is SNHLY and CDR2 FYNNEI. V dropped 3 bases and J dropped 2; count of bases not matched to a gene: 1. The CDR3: CASSDGQGNQPQHF. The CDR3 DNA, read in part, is TGTGCCAGCAGTGATGGACAGGGCAATCAGCCC.

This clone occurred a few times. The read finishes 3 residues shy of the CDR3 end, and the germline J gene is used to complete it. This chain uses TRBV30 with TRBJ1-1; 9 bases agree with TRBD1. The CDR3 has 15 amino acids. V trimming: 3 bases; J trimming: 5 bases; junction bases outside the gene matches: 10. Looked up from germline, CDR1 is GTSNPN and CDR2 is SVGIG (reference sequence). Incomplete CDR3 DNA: TGTGCCTGGAGCTGGGGACAGGGAGGAGTGACTGAA. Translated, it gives CAWSWGQGGVTE. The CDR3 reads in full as CAWSWGQGGVTEAFF.

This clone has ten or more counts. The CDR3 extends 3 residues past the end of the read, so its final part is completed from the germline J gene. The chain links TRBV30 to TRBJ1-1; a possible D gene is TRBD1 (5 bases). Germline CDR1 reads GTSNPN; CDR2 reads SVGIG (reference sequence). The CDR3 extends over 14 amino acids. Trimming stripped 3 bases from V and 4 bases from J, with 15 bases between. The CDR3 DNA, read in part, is TGTGCCTGGAGCGGGGGTACGAGGGGCACTGAA. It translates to CAWSGGTRGTE. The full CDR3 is CAWSGGTRGTEAFF.

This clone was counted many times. CDR3 protein: CASSLNRGPEAFF. Partial CDR3 DNA: TGTGCCAGCAGCTTGAACAGGGGCCCTGAA. The rearrangement links TRBV5-4 to TRBJ1-1, with 7 bases that match TRBD1. The read ends 3 residues shy of where the CDR3 ends; the end is completed using the germline J gene. This CDR3 spans 13 amino acids. Looked up from germline, CDR1 is SGHNT and CDR2 is YYREEE (reference sequence). Trimming at V came to 1 base and at J to 6 bases, leaving 3 bases not matched to a gene.